This TCR beta chain appears in the sequencing data of a study of blood T cell repertoires in COVID-19. As for the study in general: Samples taken during acute and convalescent COVID-19 were collected in the United States, Italy and Spain. Nucleic acid was either cDNA or gDNA, and it came from T cells, B-cell-depleted T cells, or PBMCs.

Authors' methods: Estimated nucleated cell counts came from reference gene primer amplification. This table comes from immunoSEQ multiplex PCR, and its TCRdb copy is limited to in-frame clones, with some not included. V, J and clone size derive from that table, while D and trimming were established from the DNA sequence. Of some 250,000 clones listed, about 87% are singletons. Germline lookup yields CDR1 KGHDR and CDR2 SFDVKD. The CDR3 extends over 13 amino acids. Deletions cut 8 bases from V and 2 bases from J, with 10 bases between. The receptor was isolated from a woman aged 70-85 years with active or convalescent COVID-19. This chain connects TRBV24-1 to TRBJ2-3, with TRBD2 as a possible D gene (6 bases). Sequences were obtained from peripheral blood. CDR3 loop: CATNGEVTDTQYF. The CDR3 DNA reads as TGTGCCACCAACGGGGAGGTCACAGATACGCAGTATTTT.